The entry below gives a single TCR beta chain sequence along with its context. Antigen specificity is unknown. One entry per CDR3 protein, called by TCRdb with MiXCR from the 5' RACE reads. The table has around 650,000 distinct CDR3 sequences, under 8.5% seen once. V was clipped by 7 bases and J by 0 bases, with 19 bases between them. The length of the CDR3 is 18 residues. Per germline, CDR1 MNHNS and CDR2 SASEGT. This specimen belongs to a study of identical twins. General study results and limits: For out-of-frame alpha sequences shared by twins, low generation probability was in excess. Conclusions came from cross-sectional statistical analysis, not from following the same donors. Beta out-of-frame sequences showed weaker excess twin sharing. Fewer insertions were carried by abundant cord blood beta clonotypes, but none was seen in memory repertoires.

This sample also appeared in a second study, on yellow fever vaccine responses in identical twins.

The chain combines TRBV6-1 with TRBJ2-6; TRBD1 might be the D (6 bases). Sequencing was done on a sample of PBMCs. This TCR came from a woman under 30 in good health. The chain's CDR3 is CASTSGTKEYSGANVLTF. The CDR3 DNA reads as TGTGCCAGCACCTCTGGGACAAAGGAATACTCTGGGGCCAACGTCCTGACTTTC.